This T cell receptor beta chain was retrieved from a study of blood T cell repertoires in COVID-19. Generated by immunoSEQ multiplex PCR, the TCRdb table keeps only in-frame clones and is missing some. The sample consists of about 180,000 clones, about 85% of them appearing once. The sequence derives from a woman older than 75 with acute or convalescent COVID-19. The sequencing input was peripheral blood.

The CDR3 sequence is CASSYREGVGGYTF. CDR3 DNA: TGTGCCAGCAGTTACCGGGAGGGGGTAGGTGGCTACACCTTC. V and J are TRBV6-5 and TRBJ1-2; the D gene is possibly TRBD1 (6 bases). V lost 2 bases and J lost 7, with 14 bases in between. CDR3 length: 14 residues. The germline CDR1 and CDR2 sequences are MNHEY and SVGAGI.